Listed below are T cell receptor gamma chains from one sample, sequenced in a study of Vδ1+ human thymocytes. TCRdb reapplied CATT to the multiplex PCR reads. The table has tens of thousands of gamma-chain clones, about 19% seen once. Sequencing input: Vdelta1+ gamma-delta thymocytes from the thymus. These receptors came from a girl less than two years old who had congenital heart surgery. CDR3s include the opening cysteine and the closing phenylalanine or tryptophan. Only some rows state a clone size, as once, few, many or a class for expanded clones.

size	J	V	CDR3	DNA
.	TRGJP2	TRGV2	CATWGAEGSSDWIKTF	TGTGCCACCTGGGGGGCCGAGGGGAGTAGTGATTGGATCAAGACGTTT
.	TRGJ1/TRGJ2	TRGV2	CATLSPKLF	TGTGCCACCCTCTCCCCGAAACTCTTT
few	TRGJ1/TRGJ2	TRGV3	CATWDGMNYKKLF	TGTGCCACCTGGGACGGGATGAATTATAAGAAACTCTTT
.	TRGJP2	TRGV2	CATWDGPVSDWIKTF	TGTGCCACCTGGGACGGGCCAGTGAGTGATTGGATCAAGACGTTT
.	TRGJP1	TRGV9	CALWVNTTGWFKIF	TGTGCCTTGTGGGTTAATACCACTGGTTGGTTCAAGATATTT
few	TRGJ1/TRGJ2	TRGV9	CALWEDSYKKLF	TGTGCCTTGTGGGAGGATAGTTATAAGAAACTCTTT
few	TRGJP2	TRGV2	CATWTGVISSDWIKTF	TGTGCCACCTGGACGGGGGTTATAAGTAGTGATTGGATCAAGACGTTT
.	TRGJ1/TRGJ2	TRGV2	CATWDGLNGYKKLF	TGTGCCACCTGGGACGGGCTGAATGGGTATAAGAAACTCTTT
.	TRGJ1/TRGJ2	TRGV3	CATWDGGPKKLF	TGTGCCACCTGGGACGGTGGCCCTAAGAAACTCTTT
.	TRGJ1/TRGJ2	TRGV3	CATWDRAYYYKKLF	TGTGCCACCTGGGACAGAGCCTATTATTATAAGAAACTCTTT
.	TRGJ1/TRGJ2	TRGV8	CATWVVKLF	TGTGCCACCTGGGTTGTGAAACTCTTT
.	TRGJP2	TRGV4	CATWDGYSRDWIKTF	TGTGCCACCTGGGATGGGTATAGTCGTGATTGGATCAAGACGTTT
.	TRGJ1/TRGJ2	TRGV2	CATWDGPEAGKKLF	TGTGCCACCTGGGACGGGCCCGAGGCTGGTAAGAAACTCTTT
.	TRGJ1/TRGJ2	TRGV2	CATWGTLYYKKLF	TGTGCCACCTGGGGAACCCTGTATTATAAGAAACTCTTT
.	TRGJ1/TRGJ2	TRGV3	CATWDPPKKLF	TGTGCCACCTGGGACCCCCCTAAGAAACTCTTT
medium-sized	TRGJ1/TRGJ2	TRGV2	CATWDAYKKLF	TGTGCCACCTGGGACGCCTATAAGAAACTCTTT
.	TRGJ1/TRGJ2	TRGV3	CATWDRPIDKKLF	TGTGCCACCTGGGACAGGCCTATCGATAAGAAACTCTTT
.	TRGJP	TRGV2	CATHQELGKKIKVF	TGTGCCACCCACCAAGAGTTGGGCAAAAAAATCAAGGTATTT
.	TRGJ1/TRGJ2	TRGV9	CALWDLYYKKLF	TGTGCCTTGTGGGACCTTTATTATAAGAAACTCTTT
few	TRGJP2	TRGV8	CATRIRGSDWIKTF	TGTGCCACCCGGATCCGAGGTAGTGATTGGATCAAGACGTTT
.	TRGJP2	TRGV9	CALWEVQGDDWIKTF	TGTGCCTTGTGGGAGGTGCAAGGAGATGATTGGATCAAGACGTTT
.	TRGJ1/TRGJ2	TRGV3	CATWDTNLKKLF	TGTGCCACCTGGGACACGAACCTTAAGAAACTCTTT
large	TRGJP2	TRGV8	CATWDSSDWIKTF	TGTGCCACCTGGGATAGTAGTGATTGGATCAAGACGTTT
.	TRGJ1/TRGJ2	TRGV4	CATWDGLASEYKKLF	TGTGCCACCTGGGATGGGCTAGCGAGTGAATATAAGAAACTCTTT
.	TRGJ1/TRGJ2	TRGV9	CALWEAMNYYKKLF	TGTGCCTTGTGGGAGGCGATGAATTATTATAAGAAACTCTTT
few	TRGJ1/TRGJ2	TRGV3	CATWDSVGKLF	TGTGCCACCTGGGACAGTGTTGGGAAACTCTTT
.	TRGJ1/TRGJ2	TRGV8	CATWDRGGTFFKKLF	TGTGCCACCTGGGATAGAGGAGGGACCTTCTTTAAGAAACTCTTT
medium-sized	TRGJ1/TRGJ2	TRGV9	CALWEVQYKKLF	TGTGCCTTGTGGGAGGTGCAGTATAAGAAACTCTTT
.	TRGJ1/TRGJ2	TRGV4	CATWDGCSHYNTYYKKLF	TGTGCCACCTGGGATGGTTGCTCCCATTATAACACTTATTATAAGAAACTCTTT
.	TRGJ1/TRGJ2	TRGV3	CATWDRLLALNYYKKLF	TGTGCCACCTGGGACAGGCTTTTGGCGCTGAATTATTATAAGAAACTCTTT
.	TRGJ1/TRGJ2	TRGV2	CATWEDKKKLF	TGTGCCACCTGGGAAGATAAGAAGAAACTCTTT
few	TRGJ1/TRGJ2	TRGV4	CATWDGFENYYKKLF	TGTGCCACCTGGGATGGGTTCGAGAATTATTATAAGAAACTCTTT
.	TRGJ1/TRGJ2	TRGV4	CATWDGPYYKKLF	TGTGCCACCTGGGATGGCCCCTATTATAAGAAACTCTTT
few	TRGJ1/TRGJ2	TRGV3	CATWDRHPKKLF	TGTGCCACCTGGGACAGACACCCTAAGAAACTCTTT
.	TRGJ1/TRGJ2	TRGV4	CATWAWGNYKKLF	TGTGCCACCTGGGCTTGGGGGAATTATAAGAAACTCTTT
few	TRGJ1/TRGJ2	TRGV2	CATWEPPVQKLF	TGTGCCACCTGGGAGCCTCCTGTACAGAAACTCTTT
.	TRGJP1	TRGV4	CATHGWFKIF	TGTGCCACCCATGGTTGGTTCAAGATATTT
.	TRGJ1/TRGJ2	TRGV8	CATWEPPPHYYKKLF	TGTGCCACCTGGGAACCCCCCCCTCATTATTATAAGAAACTCTTT
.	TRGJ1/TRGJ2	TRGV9	CALWEVSGSYYKKLF	TGTGCCTTGTGGGAGGTGTCGGGATCGTATTATAAGAAACTCTTT
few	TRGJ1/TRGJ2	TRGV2	CATWDAAQTYYKKLF	TGTGCCACCTGGGACGCCGCCCAGACTTATTATAAGAAACTCTTT